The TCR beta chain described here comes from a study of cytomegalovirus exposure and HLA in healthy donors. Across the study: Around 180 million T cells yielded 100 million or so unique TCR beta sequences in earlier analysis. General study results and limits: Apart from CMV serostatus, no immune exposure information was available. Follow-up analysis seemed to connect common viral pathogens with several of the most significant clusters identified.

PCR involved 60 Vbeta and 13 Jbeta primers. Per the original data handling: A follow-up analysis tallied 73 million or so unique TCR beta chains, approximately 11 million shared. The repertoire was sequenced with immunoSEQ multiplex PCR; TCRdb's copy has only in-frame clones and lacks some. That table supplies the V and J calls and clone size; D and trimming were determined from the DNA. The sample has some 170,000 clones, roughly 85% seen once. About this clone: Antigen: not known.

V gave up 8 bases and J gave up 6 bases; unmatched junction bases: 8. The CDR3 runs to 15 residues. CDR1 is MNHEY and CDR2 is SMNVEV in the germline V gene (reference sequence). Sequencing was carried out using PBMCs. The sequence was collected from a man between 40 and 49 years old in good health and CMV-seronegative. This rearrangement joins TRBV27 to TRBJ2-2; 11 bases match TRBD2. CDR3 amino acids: CASGLAGGWAGELFF. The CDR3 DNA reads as TGTGCCAGCGGGCTAGCGGGAGGTTGGGCCGGGGAGCTGTTTTTT.